The 6 T cell receptor beta chains given below trace back to one sample, sequenced in a study of blood T cell repertoires in COVID-19. Assay used: immunoSEQ multiplex PCR; TCRdb lists only in-frame clones, some missing. Of around 270,000 clones in the sample, around 89% were seen once. Sequenced: peripheral blood. All receptors derive from a man aged 25 to 45 with acute or convalescent COVID-19.

The chain links TRBV4-1 to TRBJ1-4; 8 bases map to TRBD1. V lost 3 bases, J lost 3 bases, and 6 bases stayed unmatched. Per the germline V gene, CDR1 is MGHRA and CDR2 is YSYEKL. The CDR3 loop spans 16 amino acids. The CDR3 nucleotides read TGCGCCAGCAGCCATTCAGACAGGGGTTCTAATGAAAAACTGTTTTTT. Amino acid sequence: CASSHSDRGSNEKLFF.

This chain connects TRBV18 to TRBJ2-7; 13 positions match TRBD2. Germline trimming cut 3 bases from V and 2 bases from J; bases unmatched to any gene: 4. Germline V gene sequence: CDR1 KGHSH, CDR2 LQKENI. This CDR3 has 16 amino acids. DNA of the CDR3: TGTGCCAGCTCACCCCCGACTAGCGGGAGGCCCTACGAGCAGTACTTC. Protein sequence: CASSPPTSGRPYEQYF.

V usage is TRBV2 and J usage is TRBJ2-4; maybe TRBD1 (6 bases). The CDR3 is made up of 15 amino acids. V was clipped by 7 bases and J by 0 bases, with 13 bases between them. The germline V gene encodes CDR1 SNHLY and CDR2 FYNNEI. The CDR3 loop is CASTSQGLAKNIQYF. CDR3 in DNA: TGTGCCAGCACCTCCCAGGGGCTAGCCAAAAACATTCAGTACTTC.

This clone occurred a few times. The rearrangement uses TRBV5-1 and TRBJ2-1; 11 bases map to TRBD2. Germline assignment: CDR1 SGHRS and CDR2 YFSETQ. The CDR3 consists of 16 residues. Trimming at V came to 0 bases and at J to 4 bases, leaving 3 bases not matched to a gene. The CDR3 protein is CASSLGGLAGYNEQFF. The CDR3, as DNA: TGCGCCAGCAGCTTGGGAGGACTAGCGGGTTACAATGAGCAGTTCTTC.

The V and J genes are TRBV19 and TRBJ1-5; D possibly corresponds to TRBD1 (5 bases). The V end was cut by 6 bases, the J end by 0 bases, with 12 bases between. Per the germline V gene, CDR1 is LNHDA and CDR2 is SQIVND (reference sequence). The CDR3 is 15 residues long. This chain's CDR3 is CASRTYRNSNQPQHF. DNA for the CDR3: TGTGCCAGTAGAACATACAGGAATAGCAATCAGCCCCAGCATTTT.

This sequence joins TRBV10-3 and TRBJ2-7; tentatively, D is TRBD1 (6 bases). This CDR3 is 15 amino acids long. CDR1 and CDR2 (germline): ENHRY, SYGVKD. The V end lost 5 bases, the J end lost 3 bases, and 17 bases lay between the germline ends. The CDR3 DNA follows: TGTGCCATCAGTCCTGGGACACAGGTCCTCTACGAGCAGTACTTC. Protein: CAISPGTQVLYEQYF.